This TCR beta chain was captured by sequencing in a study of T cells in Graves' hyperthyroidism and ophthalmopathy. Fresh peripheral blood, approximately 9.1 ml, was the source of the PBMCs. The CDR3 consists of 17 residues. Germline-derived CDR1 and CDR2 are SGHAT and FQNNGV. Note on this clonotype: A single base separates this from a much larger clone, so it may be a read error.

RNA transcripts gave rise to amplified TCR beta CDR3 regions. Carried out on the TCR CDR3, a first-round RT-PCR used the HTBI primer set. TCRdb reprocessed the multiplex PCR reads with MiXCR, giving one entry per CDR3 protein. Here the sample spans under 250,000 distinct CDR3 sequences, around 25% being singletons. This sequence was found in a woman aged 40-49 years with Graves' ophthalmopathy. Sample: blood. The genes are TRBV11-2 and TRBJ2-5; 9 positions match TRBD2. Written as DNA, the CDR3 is TGTGCCAGCAGCTTACGGCCCATGCTAGCGGGACAAGGGACCCAGTACTTC. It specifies CASSLRPMLAGQGTQYF.